Below, 18 T cell receptor beta chains from the same sample are listed, as sequenced in a study of cytotoxic CD8 clonotypes in ibrutinib-treated CLL. Assay: immunoSEQ multiplex PCR; the TCRdb copy retains only in-frame clones and omits some. The data contain 150,000 to 200,000 clones, about four fifths of them singletons. The source was PBMCs, collected after 12 months of ibrutinib treatment. These receptors were obtained from a human donor with chronic lymphocytic leukemia.

The chain is built from TRBV7-2 and TRBJ2-7; 8 positions agree with TRBD2. CDR1 and CDR2 from the germline V gene are SGHTA and FQGNSA. This CDR3 spans 15 amino acids. The V gene end was trimmed by 4 bases and the J gene end by 4 bases; junction bases not matched to a gene: 9. The CDR3 DNA sequence: TGTGCCAGCAGCTCGCTGGGGACTAGAGGGTACGAGCAGTACTTC. Translated: CASSSLGTRGYEQYF.

The chain is built from TRBV5-1 and TRBJ2-7; 7 positions agree with TRBD2. Trimming took 0 bases from V and 0 from J; bases not matched to a gene: 12. CDR3 length: 18 amino acids. Germline loops: CDR1 SGHRS, CDR2 YFSETQ. This CDR3 reads CASSLGLAGYSSSYEQYF. The CDR3 DNA follows: TGCGCCAGCAGCTTGGGACTAGCAGGTTACTCTAGCTCCTACGAGCAGTACTTC.

V usage is TRBV4-1 and J usage is TRBJ2-1; maybe TRBD1 (6 bases). With 4 bases removed from V and 3 bases from J, the gap between germline ends came to 13 bases. Germline V gene lookup returns CDR1 MGHRA and CDR2 YSYEKL. The CDR3 runs to 15 residues. The CDR3 loop is CASSREGERYNEQFF. For the CDR3, the DNA is TGCGCCAGCAGCCGTGAGGGGGAGCGCTACAATGAGCAGTTCTTC.

This sequence joins TRBV5-3 and TRBJ2-7; D unclear. TRBV5-3 is treated as an ORF (open reading frame) with a function not yet certain. The CDR3 has 13 residues. V lost 3 bases, J lost 2 bases, and 9 bases lay in between. In nucleotides, the CDR3 is TGTGCCAGAAGCTGCCCCCCGGCCTACGAGCAGTACTTC. This sequence encodes CARSCPPAYEQYF.

This clone was seen more than once but under ten times. DNA of the CDR3: TGCGCCAGCAGCCAGGACGGACCCCGGGACAGCATCTACGAGCAGTACTTC. It is translated as CASSQDGPRDSIYEQYF. This chain joins TRBV4-3 and TRBJ2-7, with 7 bases matching TRBD1. This CDR3 is 17 amino acids long. Germline V gene data show CDR1 as LGHNA and CDR2 as YSLEER. J was trimmed by 3 bases and V by 3 bases; bases with no gene match: 14.

The chain links TRBV2 to TRBJ1-1, with a possible D match to TRBD1 (5 bases). The CDR3 runs 13 residues. Germline V CDR1 and CDR2: SNHLY, FYNNEI. The V and J ends lost 8 bases and 4 bases respectively, with 14 bases between them. The DNA of the CDR3 is TGTGCCAGCGGGGGACCGCCGGTCACTGAAGCTTTCTTT. Residues: CASGGPPVTEAFF.

The rearrangement uses TRBV9 and TRBJ1-1; D not certain. The CDR3 extends over 14 amino acids. The V and J ends lost 4 bases and 1 base respectively, with 11 bases between them. CDR1 and CDR2 (germline): SGDLS, YYNGEE. In DNA, the CDR3 is TGTGCCAGCAGCCGTGCAGACGCGAACACTGAAGCTTTCTTT. It is translated as CASSRADANTEAFF.

The V call is TRBV7-9, the J call TRBJ1-1, with TRBD1 as a possible D gene (5 bases). The CDR3 loop spans 14 amino acids. V lost 3 bases and J lost 6, with 14 bases in between. Germline V gene data show CDR1 as SEHNR and CDR2 as FQNEAQ (reference sequence). CDR3 coding DNA: TGTGCCAGCAGCTTCTCTTTAACAGGTTCTGAAGCTTTCTTT. It encodes CASSFSLTGSEAFF.

There are a few counts of this clone. The rearrangement uses TRBV14 and TRBJ2-2, with TRBD2 as a possible D gene (6 bases). Germline-derived CDR1 and CDR2 are SGHDN and FVKESK. CDR3 size: 16 residues. With 5 bases removed from V and 2 bases from J, the gap between germline ends came to 15 bases. Here the CDR3 DNA reads TGTGCCAGCAGCTATAACGCGGGGTCAAACACCGGGGAGCTGTTTTTT. It yields the protein CASSYNAGSNTGELFF. The full variable domain, its missing parts supplied by reference TRBV14 and TRBJ2-2, is EAGVTQFPSHSVIEKGQTVTLRCDPISGHDNLYWYRRVMGKEIKFLLHFVKESKQDESGMPNNRFLAERTGGTYSTLKVQPAELEDSGVYFCASSYNAGSNTGELFFGEGSRLTVL.

The V gene is TRBV6-5, the J gene TRBJ2-5; perhaps TRBD1 as D (5 bases). The V and J ends lost 6 bases and 0 bases respectively, with 11 bases between them. Germline loops: CDR1 MNHEY, CDR2 SVGAGI. CDR3 length: 14 amino acids. The CDR3 is CASRSGIYQETQYF. As DNA, the CDR3 is TGTGCCAGCAGGTCAGGGATCTACCAAGAGACCCAGTACTTC.

This chain uses TRBV25-1 with TRBJ1-1; the match to TRBD1 covers 8 bases. CDR3 length: 12 residues. Germline trimming cut 4 bases from V and 10 bases from J; bases unmatched to any gene: 5. Germline values: CDR1 MGHDK, CDR2 SYGVNS. CDR3 in amino acids: CASSATGVPAFF. Written as DNA, the CDR3 is TGTGCCAGCAGTGCGACAGGGGTTCCAGCTTTCTTT.

This chain links TRBV27 with TRBJ2-7; D ambiguous. CDR1 is MNHEY and CDR2 is SMNVEV in the germline V gene (reference sequence). The CDR3 is 15 amino acids. V was trimmed by 4 bases and J by 2 bases, leaving 15 bases between them. CDR3 region: CASSSSYRHPYEQYF. The CDR3, as DNA: TGTGCCAGCAGTTCATCATACCGCCACCCCTACGAGCAGTACTTC.

This chain links TRBV5-1 with TRBJ2-4, with D perhaps being TRBD1 or TRBD2 (5 bases each). The CDR3 has 15 residues. Germline V lookup: CDR1 SGHRS, CDR2 YFSETQ. Trimming stripped 4 bases from V and 2 bases from J, with 13 bases between. The CDR3 DNA sequence: TGCGCCAGCAGCCTGGGGACGGGGCCCAAAAACATTCAGTACTTC. It codes for CASSLGTGPKNIQYF.

The chain carries TRBV7-2 and TRBJ1-1; TRBD1 matches 9 bases. CDR3 length: 14 amino acids. Germline V gene lookup returns CDR1 SGHTA and CDR2 FQGNSA. Trimming removed 4 bases from V and 5 bases from J; junction bases left unmatched: 5. This chain's CDR3 is CASSYRDRVTEAFF. The CDR3 DNA reads TGTGCCAGCAGCTACCGGGACAGGGTAACTGAAGCTTTCTTT.

This clone was found a few times. V and J are TRBV28 and TRBJ1-2, with D uncertain. The length of the CDR3 is 13 residues. Germline V gives CDR1 MDHEN, CDR2 SYDVKM. V lost 3 bases, J lost 3 bases, and 8 bases lay in between. The CDR3 nucleotides are TGTGCCAGCAGTTTTGGCAGCTACTATGGCTACACCTTC. Amino acids: CASSFGSYYGYTF.

The rearrangement uses TRBV27 and TRBJ1-5; TRBD1 matches 10 bases. Germline CDR1 and CDR2: MNHEY and SMNVEV (reference sequence). The CDR3 has 17 amino acids. J gave up 6 bases and V 3 bases, and 11 bases lay outside the gene matches. The CDR3 DNA reads as TGTGCCAGCAGTTTCTGGACAGGGGGGGTGATGGCTCAGCCCCAGCATTTT. It translates to CASSFWTGGVMAQPQHF.

The chain has TRBV27 and TRBJ2-1; possible D gene TRBD2, 6 bases. The V and J ends lost 2 bases and 7 bases respectively, with 24 bases between them. Germline CDR1 reads MNHEY; CDR2 reads SMNVEV (reference sequence). This CDR3 region has 18 residues. The CDR3 reads CASSLANLNSGNGNEQFF. The CDR3, as DNA: TGTGCCAGCAGTTTAGCCAACTTGAATAGCGGAAACGGGAATGAGCAGTTCTTC.

The chain links TRBV7-8 to TRBJ2-7, with D perhaps TRBD1 (5 bases). This CDR3 region has 15 residues. Looked up from germline, CDR1 is SGHVS and CDR2 is FQNEAQ. Trimming took 1 base from V and 0 from J, leaving 10 bases between them. CDR3 nucleotide sequence: TGTGCCAGCAGCTTAGGTTTCACAGGCTCCTACGAGCAGTACTTC. As protein: CASSLGFTGSYEQYF. The full variable domain, its missing parts supplied by reference TRBV7-8 and TRBJ2-7, is GAGVSQSPRYKVAKRGQDVALRCDPISGHVSLFWYQQALGQGPEFLTYFQNEAQLDKSGLPSDRFFAERPEGSVSTLKIQRTQQEDSAVYLCASSLGFTGSYEQYFGPGTRLTVT.